The clone carrying this T cell receptor beta chain came up a few times. Antigen specificity is unknown. One end of the junction fails to match germline, which may point to a read error. Per germline, CDR1 MGHRA and CDR2 YSYEKL. This CDR3 has 13 amino acids. This record belongs to a study of cytomegalovirus exposure and HLA in healthy donors. Study-level results: Later analysis indicated greater clonal expansion among HLA-associated TCR beta chains than among equally common other chains. CMV antigen specificity was confirmed in vitro for a few CMV-associated chains.

The PCR employed 60 Vbeta primers together with 13 Jbeta primers. Using immunoSEQ multiplex PCR, the repertoire was profiled, and TCRdb retains in-frame clones only, with some absent. The table includes around 150,000 clones, under 75% detected once. The sequence was collected from a woman aged 40 to 50 in good health and CMV-seronegative. V gene TRBV4-1 combines with J gene TRBJ2-3; D perhaps matches TRBD2 (5 bases). The sample comprised PBMCs. The CDR3 loop reads CASSAPSKDTQYF. The CDR3 nucleotides read TGCGCCAGCAGCGCCCCTAGCAAAGATACGCAGTATTTT.